This T cell receptor (beta chain) was sequenced for a study of blood T cells in healthy people across ages. Findings and limits, study-wide: A conclusive naive versus antigen-experienced comparison was prevented by the unsorted PBMCs.

V was cut by 1 base and J by 1 base, with 6 bases left in between. This CDR3 spans 14 amino acids. The germline gives CDR1 SNHLY, CDR2 FYNNEI. A second roughly 7 to 11 cycle PCR used barcoded and J-beta primers. Each cDNA molecule, via a template-switch adaptor with 12 random nucleotides, was tagged. TCRdb re-analysed the 5' RACE reads in MiXCR, keeping a single row per CDR3 protein. The data hold around 900,000 distinct CDR3 sequences, with around 26% observed a single time. Healthy individuals of Caucasian origin from Russia, aged about 6 to 100, served as donors. This clonotype was seen many times. The antigen remains unidentified.

Sample: blood. This TCR came from an elderly woman in good health. The genes are TRBV2 and TRBJ2-3; no definite D call. The CDR3, as DNA: TGTGCCAGCAGTGAAGTCTATCGCACAGATACGCAGTATTTT. It yields the protein CASSEVYRTDTQYF.